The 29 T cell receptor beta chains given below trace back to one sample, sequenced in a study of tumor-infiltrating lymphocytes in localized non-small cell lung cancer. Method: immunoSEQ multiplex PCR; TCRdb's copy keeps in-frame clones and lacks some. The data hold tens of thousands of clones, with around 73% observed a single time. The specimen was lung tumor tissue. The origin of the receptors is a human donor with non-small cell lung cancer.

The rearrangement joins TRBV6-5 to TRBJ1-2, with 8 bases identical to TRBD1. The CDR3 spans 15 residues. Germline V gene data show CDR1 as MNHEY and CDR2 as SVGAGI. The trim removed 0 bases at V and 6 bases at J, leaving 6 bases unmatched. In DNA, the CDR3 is TGTGCCAGCAGTTACTCCCACAGGGGGGAGAATGGCTACACCTTC. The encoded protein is CASSYSHRGENGYTF.

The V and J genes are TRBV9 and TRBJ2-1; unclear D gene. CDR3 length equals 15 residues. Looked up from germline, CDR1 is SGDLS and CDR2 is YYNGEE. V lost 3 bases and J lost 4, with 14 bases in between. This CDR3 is CASSAAQGRYNEQFF. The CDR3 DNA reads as TGTGCCAGCAGCGCCGCTCAAGGACGGTACAATGAGCAGTTCTTC.

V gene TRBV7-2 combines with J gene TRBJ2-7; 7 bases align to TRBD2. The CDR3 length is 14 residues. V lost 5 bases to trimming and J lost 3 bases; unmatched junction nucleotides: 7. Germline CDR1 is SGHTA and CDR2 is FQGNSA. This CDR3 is CASSPSGGGYEQYF. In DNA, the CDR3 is TGTGCCAGCAGCCCATCCGGCGGGGGCTACGAGCAGTACTTC.

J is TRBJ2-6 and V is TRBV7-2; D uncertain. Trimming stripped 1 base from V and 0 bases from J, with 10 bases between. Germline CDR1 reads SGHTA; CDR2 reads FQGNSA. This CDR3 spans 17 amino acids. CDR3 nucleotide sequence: TGTGCCAGCAGCTTAGAGGCAGCAGTCTCTGGGGCCAACGTCCTGACTTTC. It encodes CASSLEAAVSGANVLTF.

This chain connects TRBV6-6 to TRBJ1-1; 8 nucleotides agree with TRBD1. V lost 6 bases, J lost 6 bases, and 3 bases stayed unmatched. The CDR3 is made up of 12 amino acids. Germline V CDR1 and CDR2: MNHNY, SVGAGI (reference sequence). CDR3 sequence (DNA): TGTGCCAGCAGCCAACAGGGGGCTGAAGCTTTCTTT. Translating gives CASSQQGAEAFF.

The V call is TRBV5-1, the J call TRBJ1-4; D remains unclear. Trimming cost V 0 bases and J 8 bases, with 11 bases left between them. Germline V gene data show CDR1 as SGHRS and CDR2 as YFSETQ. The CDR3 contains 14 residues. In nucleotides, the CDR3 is TGCGCCAGCAGCTTGGTGGAGGGCGGGGAAAAACTGTTTTTT. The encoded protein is CASSLVEGGEKLFF.

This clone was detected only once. The CDR3 sequence: CSVEARSTGGFPGNTIYF. Here the CDR3 DNA reads TGCAGCGTTGAAGCCCGGTCTACAGGGGGCTTCCCTGGAAACACCATATATTTT. This rearrangement joins TRBV29-1 to TRBJ1-3; TRBD1 aligns across 9 bases. Looked up from germline, CDR1 is SQVTM and CDR2 is ANQGSEA. This CDR3 comprises 18 residues. The ends lost 1 base at V and 2 bases at J; junction bases unmatched: 12.

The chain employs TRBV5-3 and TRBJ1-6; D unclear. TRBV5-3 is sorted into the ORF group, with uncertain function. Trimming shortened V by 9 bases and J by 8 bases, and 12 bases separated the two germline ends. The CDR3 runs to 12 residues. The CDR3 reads CAKQLSYSPLHF. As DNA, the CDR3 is TGTGCCAAACAGCTATCCTATTCACCCCTCCACTTT.

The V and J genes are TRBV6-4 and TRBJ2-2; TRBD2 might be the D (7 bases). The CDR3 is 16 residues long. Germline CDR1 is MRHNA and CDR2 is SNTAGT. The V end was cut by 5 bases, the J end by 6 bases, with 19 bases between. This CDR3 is CASSWGGGLMAGELFF. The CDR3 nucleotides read TGTGCCAGCAGTTGGGGCGGGGGCTTAATGGCCGGGGAGCTGTTTTTT.

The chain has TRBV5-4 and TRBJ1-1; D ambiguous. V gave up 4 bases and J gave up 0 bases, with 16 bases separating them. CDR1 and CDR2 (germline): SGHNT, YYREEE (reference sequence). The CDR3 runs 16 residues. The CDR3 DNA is TGTGCCAGCAGCCCCCCTGCGGAGATTATGAACACTGAAGCTTTCTTT. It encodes CASSPPAEIMNTEAFF.

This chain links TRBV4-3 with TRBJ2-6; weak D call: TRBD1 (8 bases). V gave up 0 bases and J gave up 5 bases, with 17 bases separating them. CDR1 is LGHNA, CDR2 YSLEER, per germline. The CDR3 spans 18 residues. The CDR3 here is CASSQEARGRGRANVLTF. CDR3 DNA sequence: TGCGCCAGCAGCCAAGAGGCCAGGGGGCGGGGGAGGGCCAACGTCCTGACTTTC.

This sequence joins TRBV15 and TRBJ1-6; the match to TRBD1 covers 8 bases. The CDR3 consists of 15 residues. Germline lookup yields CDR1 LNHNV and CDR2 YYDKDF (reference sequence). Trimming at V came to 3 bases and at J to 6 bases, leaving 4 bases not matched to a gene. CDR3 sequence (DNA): TGTGCCACCAGCAGGACAGGGGCCGGTAATTCACCCCTCCACTTT. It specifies CATSRTGAGNSPLHF.

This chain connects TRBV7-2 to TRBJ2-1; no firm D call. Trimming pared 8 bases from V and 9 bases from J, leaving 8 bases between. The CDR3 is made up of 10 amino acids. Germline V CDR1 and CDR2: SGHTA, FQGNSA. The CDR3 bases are TGTGCCAGCTCCATCGGTGAGCAGTTCTTC. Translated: CASSIGEQFF.

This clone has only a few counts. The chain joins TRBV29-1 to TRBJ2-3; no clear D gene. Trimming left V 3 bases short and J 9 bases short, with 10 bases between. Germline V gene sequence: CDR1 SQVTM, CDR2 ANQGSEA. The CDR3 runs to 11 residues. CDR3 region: CSVEGFQTQYF. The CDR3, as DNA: TGCAGCGTTGAGGGGTTCCAGACGCAGTATTTT.

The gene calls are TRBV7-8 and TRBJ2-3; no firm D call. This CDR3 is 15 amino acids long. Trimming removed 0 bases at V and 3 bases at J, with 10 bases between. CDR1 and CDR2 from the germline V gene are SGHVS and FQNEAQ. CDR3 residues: CASSLAESRTDTQYF. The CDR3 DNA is TGTGCCAGCAGCTTAGCTGAATCCAGAACAGATACGCAGTATTTT.

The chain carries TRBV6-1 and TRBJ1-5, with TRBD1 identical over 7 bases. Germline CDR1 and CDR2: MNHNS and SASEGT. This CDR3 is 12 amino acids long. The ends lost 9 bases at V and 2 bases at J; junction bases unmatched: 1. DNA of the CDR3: TGTGCCAGTCAGGGGGGCAATCAGCCCCAGCATTTT. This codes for CASQGGNQPQHF.

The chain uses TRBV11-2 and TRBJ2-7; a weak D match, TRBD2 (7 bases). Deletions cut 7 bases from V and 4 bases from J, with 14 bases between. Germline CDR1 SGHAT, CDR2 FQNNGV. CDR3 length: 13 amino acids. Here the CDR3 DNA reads TGTGCCAGCACTCGCGGGGGCGCATACGAGCAGTACTTC. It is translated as CASTRGGAYEQYF.

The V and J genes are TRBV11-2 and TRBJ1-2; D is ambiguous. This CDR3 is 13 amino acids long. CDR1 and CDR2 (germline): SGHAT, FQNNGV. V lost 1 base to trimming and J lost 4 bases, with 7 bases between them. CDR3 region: CASSLGQSYGYTF. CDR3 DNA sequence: TGTGCCAGCAGCTTAGGGCAGTCCTATGGCTACACCTTC.

CDR3 DNA: TGTGCCAGCAGTGGGGGAGACTATGGCTACACCTTC. This translates into CASSGGDYGYTF. The chain employs TRBV25-1 and TRBJ1-2; D is uncertain. V shed 4 bases and J shed 3 bases, with 6 bases lying between them. CDR3 length: 12 amino acids. Per germline, CDR1 MGHDK and CDR2 SYGVNS.

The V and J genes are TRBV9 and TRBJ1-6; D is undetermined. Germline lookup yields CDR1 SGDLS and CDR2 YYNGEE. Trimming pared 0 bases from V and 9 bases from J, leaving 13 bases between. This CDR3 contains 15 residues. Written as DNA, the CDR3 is TGTGCCAGCAGCGTAGGAGTCAGTACCGGTTCACCCCTCCACTTT. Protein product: CASSVGVSTGSPLHF.

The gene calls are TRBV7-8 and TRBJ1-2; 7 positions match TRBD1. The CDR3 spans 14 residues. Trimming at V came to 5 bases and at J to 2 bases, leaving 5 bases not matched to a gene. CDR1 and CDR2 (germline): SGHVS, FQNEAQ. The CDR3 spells CASSVGQANYGYTF. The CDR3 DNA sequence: TGTGCCAGCAGCGTCGGACAGGCAAACTATGGCTACACCTTC. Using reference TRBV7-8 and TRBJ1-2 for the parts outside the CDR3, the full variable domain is GAGVSQSPRYKVAKRGQDVALRCDPISGHVSLFWYQQALGQGPEFLTYFQNEAQLDKSGLPSDRFFAERPEGSVSTLKIQRTQQEDSAVYLCASSVGQANYGYTFGSGTRLTVV.

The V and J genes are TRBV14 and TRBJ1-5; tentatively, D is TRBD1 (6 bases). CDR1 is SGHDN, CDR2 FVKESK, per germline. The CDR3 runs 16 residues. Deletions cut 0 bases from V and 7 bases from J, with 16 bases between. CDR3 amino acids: CASSQDQGPQSQPQHF. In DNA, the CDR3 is TGTGCCAGCAGCCAAGATCAGGGGCCCCAGTCGCAGCCCCAGCATTTT. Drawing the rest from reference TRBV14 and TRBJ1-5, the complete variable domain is EAGVTQFPSHSVIEKGQTVTLRCDPISGHDNLYWYRRVMGKEIKFLLHFVKESKQDESGMPNNRFLAERTGGTYSTLKVQPAELEDSGVYFCASSQDQGPQSQPQHFGDGTRLSIL.

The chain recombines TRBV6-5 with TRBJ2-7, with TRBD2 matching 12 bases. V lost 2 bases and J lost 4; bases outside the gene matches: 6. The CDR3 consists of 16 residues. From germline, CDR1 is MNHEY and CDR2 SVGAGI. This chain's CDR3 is CASSYRASGGAYEQYF. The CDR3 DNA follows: TGTGCCAGCAGTTACCGCGCTAGCGGGGGGGCTTACGAGCAGTACTTC.

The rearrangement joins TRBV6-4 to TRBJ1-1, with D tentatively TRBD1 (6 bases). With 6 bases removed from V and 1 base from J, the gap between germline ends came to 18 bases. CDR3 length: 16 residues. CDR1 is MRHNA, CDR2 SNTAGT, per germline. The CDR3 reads CASSQTGGTRNTEAFF. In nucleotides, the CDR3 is TGTGCCAGCAGCCAGACAGGAGGAACCAGGAACACTGAAGCTTTCTTT.

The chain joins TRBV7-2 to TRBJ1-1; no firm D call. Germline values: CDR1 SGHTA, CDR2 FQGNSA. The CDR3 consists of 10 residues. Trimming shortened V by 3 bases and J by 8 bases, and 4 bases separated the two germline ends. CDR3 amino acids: CASSFVEAFF. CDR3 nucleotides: TGTGCCAGCAGCTTCGTCGAAGCTTTCTTT.

CDR3: CSVDGGGKNIQYF. The CDR3, as DNA: TGCAGCGTTGATGGCGGGGGAAAAAACATTCAGTACTTC. The chain employs TRBV29-1 and TRBJ2-4; the match to TRBD2 covers 7 bases. Trimming at V came to 3 bases and at J to 4 bases, leaving 3 bases not matched to a gene. The germline V gene encodes CDR1 SQVTM and CDR2 ANQGSEA. This CDR3 is built from 13 residues.

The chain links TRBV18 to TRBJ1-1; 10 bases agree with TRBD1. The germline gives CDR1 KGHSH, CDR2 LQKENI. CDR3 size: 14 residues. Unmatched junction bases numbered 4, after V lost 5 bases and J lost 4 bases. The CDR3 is CASSATGGGTEAFF. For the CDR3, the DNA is TGTGCCAGCTCAGCGACAGGGGGCGGCACTGAAGCTTTCTTT.

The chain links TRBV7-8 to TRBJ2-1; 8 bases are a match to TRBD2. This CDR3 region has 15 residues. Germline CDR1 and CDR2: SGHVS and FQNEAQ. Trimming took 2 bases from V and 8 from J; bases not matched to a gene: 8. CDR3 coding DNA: TGTGCCAGCAGCTTACGGGGGGGCATTGGGGATGAGCAGTTCTTC. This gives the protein CASSLRGGIGDEQFF.

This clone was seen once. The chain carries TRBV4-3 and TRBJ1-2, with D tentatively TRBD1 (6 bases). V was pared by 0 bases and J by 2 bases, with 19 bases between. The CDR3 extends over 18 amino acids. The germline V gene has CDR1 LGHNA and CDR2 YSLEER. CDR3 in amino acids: CASSQDRGGGAANYGYTF. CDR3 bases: TGCGCCAGCAGCCAAGATAGGGGCGGGGGGGCGGCCAACTATGGCTACACCTTC.